This T cell receptor beta chain was captured by sequencing in a study of T-cell memory formation after mild COVID-19. Whole-study context: The study found TCR clusters largely donor specific. Findings and limits, study-wide: The CD4+ clones that contracted clustered mainly within CM and EM, and the CD8+ clones concentrated in EMRA. A second wave expanding day 15 to 37 was CD4+-biased; contracting clones were balanced. Cross-reactive memory seemingly joined, as some responding clones were found in pre-infection memory.

Points on this clonotype: What it recognizes is unknown.

From the 5' RACE reads, TCRdb called clonotypes with MiXCR, one entry per CDR3 protein. Among 100,000 to 120,000 distinct CDR3 sequences, 22% were seen once, and the ten largest hold roughly two fifths. This CDR3 comprises 13 residues. Germline V gene sequence: CDR1 SGDLS, CDR2 YYNGEE. V lost 0 bases to trimming and J lost 1 base, with 4 bases between them. The specimen was PBMCs or a T cell subset sorted from them (not recorded which). This rearrangement joins TRBV9 to TRBJ1-1; no clear D. The TCR sequence derives from a man between 18 and 29 years old who had mild COVID-19 (a few samples of this study predate the infection). Cell type and time point are not known. Written as DNA, the CDR3 is TGTGCCAGCAGCGTAGGACGGAACACTGAAGCTTTCTTT. Protein product: CASSVGRNTEAFF.